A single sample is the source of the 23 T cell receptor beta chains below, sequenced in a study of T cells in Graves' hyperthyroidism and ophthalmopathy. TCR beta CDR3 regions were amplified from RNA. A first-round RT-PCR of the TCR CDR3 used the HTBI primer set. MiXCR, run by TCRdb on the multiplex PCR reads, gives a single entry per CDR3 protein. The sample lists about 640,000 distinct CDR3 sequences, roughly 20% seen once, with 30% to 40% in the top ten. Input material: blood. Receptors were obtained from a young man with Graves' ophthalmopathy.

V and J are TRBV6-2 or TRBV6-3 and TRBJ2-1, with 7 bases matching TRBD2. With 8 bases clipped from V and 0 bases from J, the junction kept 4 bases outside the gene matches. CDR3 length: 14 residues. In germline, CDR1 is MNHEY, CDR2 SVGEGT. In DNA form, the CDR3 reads TGTGCCAGCGTGGGGGGGAACTCCTACAATGAGCAGTTCTTC. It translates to CASVGGNSYNEQFF.

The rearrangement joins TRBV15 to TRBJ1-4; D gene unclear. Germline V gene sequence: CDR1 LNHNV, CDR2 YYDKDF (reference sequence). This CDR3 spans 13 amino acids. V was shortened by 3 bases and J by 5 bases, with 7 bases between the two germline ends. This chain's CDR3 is CATSRTANEKLFF. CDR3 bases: TGTGCCACCAGCAGGACGGCGAATGAAAAACTGTTTTTT.

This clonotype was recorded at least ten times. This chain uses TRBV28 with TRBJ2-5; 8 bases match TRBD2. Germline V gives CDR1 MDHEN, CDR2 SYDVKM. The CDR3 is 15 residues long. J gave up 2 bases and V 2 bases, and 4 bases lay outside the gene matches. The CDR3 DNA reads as TGTGCCAGCAGTTTAGCGGGAGGCTCTCAAGAGACCCAGTACTTC. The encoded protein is CASSLAGGSQETQYF.

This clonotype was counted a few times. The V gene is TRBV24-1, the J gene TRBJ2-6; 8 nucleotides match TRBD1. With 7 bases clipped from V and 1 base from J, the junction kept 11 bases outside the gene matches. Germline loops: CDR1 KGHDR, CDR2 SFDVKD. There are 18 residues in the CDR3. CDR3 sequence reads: CATSTGGQGESGANVLTF. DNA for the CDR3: TGTGCCACCAGCACCGGTGGACAGGGAGAATCTGGGGCCAACGTCCTGACTTTC.

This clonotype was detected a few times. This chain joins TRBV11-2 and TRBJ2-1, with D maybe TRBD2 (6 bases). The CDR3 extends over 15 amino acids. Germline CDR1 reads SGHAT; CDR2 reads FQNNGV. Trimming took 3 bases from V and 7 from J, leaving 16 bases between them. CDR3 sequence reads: CASSFRRGAPNEQFF. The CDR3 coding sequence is TGTGCCAGCAGCTTTCGGCGGGGAGCTCCTAATGAGCAGTTCTTC.

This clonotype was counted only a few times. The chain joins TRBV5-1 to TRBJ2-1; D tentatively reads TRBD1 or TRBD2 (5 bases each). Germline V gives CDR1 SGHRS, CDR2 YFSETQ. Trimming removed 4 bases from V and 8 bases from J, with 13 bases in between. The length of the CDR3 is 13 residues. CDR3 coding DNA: TGCGCCAGCAGCCTCGGGGCAAACCATGAGCAGTTCTTC. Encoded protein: CASSLGANHEQFF.

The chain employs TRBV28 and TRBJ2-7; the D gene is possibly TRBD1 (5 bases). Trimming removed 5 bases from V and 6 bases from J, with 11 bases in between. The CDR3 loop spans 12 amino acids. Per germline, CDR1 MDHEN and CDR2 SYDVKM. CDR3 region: CASSKGSREQYF. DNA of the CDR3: TGTGCCAGCAGTAAGGGGTCGCGCGAGCAGTACTTC.

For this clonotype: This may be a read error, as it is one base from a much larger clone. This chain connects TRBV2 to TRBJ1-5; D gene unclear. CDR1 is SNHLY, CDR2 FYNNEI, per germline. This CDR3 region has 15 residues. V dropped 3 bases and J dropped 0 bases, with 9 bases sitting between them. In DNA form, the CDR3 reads TGTGCCAGCAGTGACGGCATCAATAGCAATCAGCCCCAGCATTTT. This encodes CASSDGINSNQPQHF.

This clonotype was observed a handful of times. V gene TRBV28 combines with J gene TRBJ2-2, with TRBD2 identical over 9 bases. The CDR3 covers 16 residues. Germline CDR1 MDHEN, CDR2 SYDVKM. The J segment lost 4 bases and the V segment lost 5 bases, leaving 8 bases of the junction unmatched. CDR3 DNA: TGTGCCAGCAGTCGCGCGGGAGGGCTCATCACCGGGGAGCTGTTTTTT. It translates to CASSRAGGLITGELFF.

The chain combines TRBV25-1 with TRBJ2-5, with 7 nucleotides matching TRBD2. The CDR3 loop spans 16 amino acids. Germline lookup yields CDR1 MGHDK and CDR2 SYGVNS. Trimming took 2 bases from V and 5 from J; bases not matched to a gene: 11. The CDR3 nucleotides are TGTGCCAGCAGTGAAATGGCTAGCGGTGTCCGGGAGACCCAGTACTTC. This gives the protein CASSEMASGVRETQYF.

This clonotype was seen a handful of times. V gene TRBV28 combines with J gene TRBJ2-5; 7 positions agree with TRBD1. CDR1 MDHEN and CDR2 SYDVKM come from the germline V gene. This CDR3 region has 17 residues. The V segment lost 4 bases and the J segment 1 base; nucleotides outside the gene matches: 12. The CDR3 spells CASSSHWTGAFQETQYF. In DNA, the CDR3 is TGTGCCAGCAGTTCCCATTGGACAGGAGCCTTCCAAGAGACCCAGTACTTC.

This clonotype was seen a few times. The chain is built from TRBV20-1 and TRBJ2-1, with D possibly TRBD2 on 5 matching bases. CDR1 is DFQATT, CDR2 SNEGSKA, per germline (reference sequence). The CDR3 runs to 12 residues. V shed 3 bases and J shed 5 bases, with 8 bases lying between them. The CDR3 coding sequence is TGCAGTGCTAGCGAGGGCGACAATGAGCAGTTCTTC. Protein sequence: CSASEGDNEQFF.

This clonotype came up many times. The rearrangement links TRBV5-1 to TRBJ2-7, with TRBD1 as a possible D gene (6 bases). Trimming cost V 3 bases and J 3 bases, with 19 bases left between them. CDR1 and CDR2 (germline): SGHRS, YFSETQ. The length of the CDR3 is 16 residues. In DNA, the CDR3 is TGCGCCAGCAGCTCGGAGGATACGGGACACATCTACGAGCAGTACTTC. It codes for CASSSEDTGHIYEQYF.

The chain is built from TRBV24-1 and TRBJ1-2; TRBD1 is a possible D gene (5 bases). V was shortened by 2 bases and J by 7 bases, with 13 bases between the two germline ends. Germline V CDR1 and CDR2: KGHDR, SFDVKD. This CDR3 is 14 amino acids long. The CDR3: CATSDSGPVSGYTF. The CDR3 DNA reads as TGTGCCACCAGTGATTCGGGACCAGTGTCTGGCTACACCTTC.

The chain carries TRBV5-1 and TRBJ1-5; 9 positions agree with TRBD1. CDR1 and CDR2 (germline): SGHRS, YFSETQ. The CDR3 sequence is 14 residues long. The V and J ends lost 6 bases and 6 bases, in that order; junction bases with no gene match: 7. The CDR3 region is CASNRDRVCQPQHF. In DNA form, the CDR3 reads TGCGCCAGCAACCGGGACAGGGTTTGTCAGCCCCAGCATTTT.

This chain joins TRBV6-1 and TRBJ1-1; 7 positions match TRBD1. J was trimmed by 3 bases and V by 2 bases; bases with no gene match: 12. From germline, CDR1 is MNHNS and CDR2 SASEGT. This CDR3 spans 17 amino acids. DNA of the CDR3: TGTGCCAGCAGTGAACCCTCAGGGGGTAGTGGGGACACTGAAGCTTTCTTT. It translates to CASSEPSGGSGDTEAFF.

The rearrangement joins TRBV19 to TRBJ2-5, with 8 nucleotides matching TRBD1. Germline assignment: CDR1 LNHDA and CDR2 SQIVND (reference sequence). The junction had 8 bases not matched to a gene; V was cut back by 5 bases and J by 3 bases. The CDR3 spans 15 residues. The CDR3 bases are TGTGCCAGTAGTCCTCGGACAGGGTGGAAAGAGACCCAGTACTTC. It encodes CASSPRTGWKETQYF.

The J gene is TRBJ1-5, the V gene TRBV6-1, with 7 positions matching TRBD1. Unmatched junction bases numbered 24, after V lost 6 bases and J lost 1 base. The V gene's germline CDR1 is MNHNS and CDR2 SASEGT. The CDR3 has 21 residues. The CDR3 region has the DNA TGTGCCAGCAGCCTTTCCCTTCTTGCCGACCAGGGACAGTCGAGCAATCAGCCCCAGCATTTT. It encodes CASSLSLLADQGQSSNQPQHF.

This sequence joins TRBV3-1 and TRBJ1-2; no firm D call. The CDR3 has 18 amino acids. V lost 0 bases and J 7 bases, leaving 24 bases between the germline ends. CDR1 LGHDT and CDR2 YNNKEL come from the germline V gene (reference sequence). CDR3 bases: TGTGCCAGCAGCCAAGACAGAATCCTTTCGGTAGGGAGTAGTGGCTACACCTTC. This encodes CASSQDRILSVGSSGYTF.

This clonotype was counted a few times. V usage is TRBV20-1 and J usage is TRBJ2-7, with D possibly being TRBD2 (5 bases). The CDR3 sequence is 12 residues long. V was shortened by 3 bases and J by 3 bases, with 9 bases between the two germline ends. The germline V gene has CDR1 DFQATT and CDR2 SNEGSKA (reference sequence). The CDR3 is CSARGVGYEQYF. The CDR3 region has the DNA TGCAGTGCTAGGGGAGTAGGCTACGAGCAGTACTTC.

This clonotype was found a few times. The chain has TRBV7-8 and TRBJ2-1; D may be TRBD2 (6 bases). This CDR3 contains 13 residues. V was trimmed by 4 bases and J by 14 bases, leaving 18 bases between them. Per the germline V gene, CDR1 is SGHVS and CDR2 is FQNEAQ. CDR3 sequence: CASSSSRERFEFF. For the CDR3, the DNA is TGTGCCAGCAGCTCAAGTCGGGAGAGGTTTGAGTTCTTC.

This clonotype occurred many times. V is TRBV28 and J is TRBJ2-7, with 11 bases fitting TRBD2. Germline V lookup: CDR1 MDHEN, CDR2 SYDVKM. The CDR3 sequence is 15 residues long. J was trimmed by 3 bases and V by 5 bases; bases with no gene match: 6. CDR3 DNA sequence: TGTGCCAGCAGTCGATACGGGACTAGCGGCTACGAGCAGTACTTC. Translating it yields CASSRYGTSGYEQYF.

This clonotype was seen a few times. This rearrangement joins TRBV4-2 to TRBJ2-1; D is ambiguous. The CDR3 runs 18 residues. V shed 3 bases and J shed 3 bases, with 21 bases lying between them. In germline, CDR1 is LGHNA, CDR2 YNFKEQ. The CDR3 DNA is TGTGCCAGCAGCCACCAAGTTCTTTCGGCGGTAGACTACAATGAGCAGTTCTTC. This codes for CASSHQVLSAVDYNEQFF.